This TCR beta chain stems from a study of T cells in Graves' hyperthyroidism and ophthalmopathy. Study-wide results and limits: Peripheral blood also featured most of the thyroid clonotypes expanded above 0.001.

About this clonotype itself: Its antigen is currently unknown.

Authors of the study amplified TCR beta CDR3 regions from RNA transcripts. HTBI primers drove first-round RT-PCR of the TCR CDR3. TCRdb recomputed calls from the multiplex PCR reads with MiXCR, one row per CDR3 protein. The sample has approximately 630,000 distinct CDR3 sequences, about a sixth seen once; the top ten hold 3% to 4%. An approximately 10 ml volume of fresh peripheral blood provided the PBMCs. Looked up from germline, CDR1 is SGHAT and CDR2 is FQNNGV. The CDR3 loop spans 15 amino acids. V was trimmed by 4 bases and J by 3 bases, leaving 13 bases between them. The source is a woman aged 30 to 39 with Graves' hyperthyroidism. Sequencing input: blood. The rearrangement uses TRBV11-2 and TRBJ2-1; unclear D gene. The CDR3, as DNA: TGTGCCAGCAGCTCCCGGAGCCCCTTCTACAATGAGCAGTTCTTC. This encodes CASSSRSPFYNEQFF. Combining the CDR3 with reference TRBV11-2 and TRBJ2-1 gives the whole variable domain EAGVAQSPRYKIIEKRQSVAFWCNPISGHATLYWYQQILGQGPKLLIQFQNNGVVDDSQLPKDRFSAERLKGVDSTLKIQPAKLEDSAVYLCASSSRSPFYNEQFFGPGTRLTVL.